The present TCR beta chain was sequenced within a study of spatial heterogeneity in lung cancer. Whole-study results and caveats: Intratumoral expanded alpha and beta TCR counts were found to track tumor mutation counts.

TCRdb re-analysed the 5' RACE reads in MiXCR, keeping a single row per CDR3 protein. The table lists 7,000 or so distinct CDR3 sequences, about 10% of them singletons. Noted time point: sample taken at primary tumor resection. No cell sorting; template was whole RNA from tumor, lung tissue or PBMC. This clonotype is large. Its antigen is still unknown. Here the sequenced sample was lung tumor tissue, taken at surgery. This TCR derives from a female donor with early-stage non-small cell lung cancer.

CDR3 sequence reads: CASNPERDRGQSPLHF. The CDR3 bases are TGTGCCAGCAACCCCGAACGGGACAGGGGGCAATCACCCCTCCACTTT. V gene TRBV6-6 combines with J gene TRBJ1-6, with 12 nucleotides matching TRBD1. Trimming removed 7 bases from V and 10 bases from J; junction bases left unmatched: 11. The CDR3 totals 16 residues. Germline V gives CDR1 MNHNY, CDR2 SVGAGI (reference sequence).